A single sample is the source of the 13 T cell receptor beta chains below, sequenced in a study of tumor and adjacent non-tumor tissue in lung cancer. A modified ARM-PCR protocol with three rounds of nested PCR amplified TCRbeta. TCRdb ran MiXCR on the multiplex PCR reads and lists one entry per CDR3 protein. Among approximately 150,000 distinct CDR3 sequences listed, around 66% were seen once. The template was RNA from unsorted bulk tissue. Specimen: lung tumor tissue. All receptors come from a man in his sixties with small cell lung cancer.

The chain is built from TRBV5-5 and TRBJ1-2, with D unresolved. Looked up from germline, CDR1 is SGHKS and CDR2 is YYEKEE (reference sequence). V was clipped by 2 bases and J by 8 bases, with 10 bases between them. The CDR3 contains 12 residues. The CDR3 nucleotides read TGTGCCAGCAGCTTCGACATGTTCGGCTACACCTTC. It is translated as CASSFDMFGYTF.

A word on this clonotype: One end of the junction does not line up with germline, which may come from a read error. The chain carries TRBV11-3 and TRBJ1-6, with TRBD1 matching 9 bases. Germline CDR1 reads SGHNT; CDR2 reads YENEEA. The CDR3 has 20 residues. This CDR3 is CASSQHRDRVSSRTNSPLLF. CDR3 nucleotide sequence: TGTGCCAGCAGCCAGCACCGGGACAGGGTCTCCTCTCGAACAAATTCACCTCTCCTCTTT.

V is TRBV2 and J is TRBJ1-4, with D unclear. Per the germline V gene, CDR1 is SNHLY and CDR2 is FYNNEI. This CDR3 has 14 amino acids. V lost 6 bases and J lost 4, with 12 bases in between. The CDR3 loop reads CASRVRRSNEKLFF. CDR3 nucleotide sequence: TGTGCCAGCAGGGTCCGACGGAGTAATGAAAAACTGTTTTTT.

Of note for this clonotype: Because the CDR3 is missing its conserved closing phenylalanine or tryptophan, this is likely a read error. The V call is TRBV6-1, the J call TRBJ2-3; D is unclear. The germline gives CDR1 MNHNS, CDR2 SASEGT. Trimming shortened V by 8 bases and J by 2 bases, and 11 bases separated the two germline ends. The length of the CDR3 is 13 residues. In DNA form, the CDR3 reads TGTGCCAGCGTCAGCTCGAACACAGATACGCAGTATGTT. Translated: CASVSSNTDTQYV.

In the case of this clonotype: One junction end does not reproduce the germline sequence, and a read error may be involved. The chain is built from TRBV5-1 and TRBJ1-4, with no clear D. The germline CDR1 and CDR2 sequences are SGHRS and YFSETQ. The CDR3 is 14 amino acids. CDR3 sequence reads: CSSSFDVLGEKLFF. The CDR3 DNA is TGCTCCAGTAGCTTCGATGTCCTTGGGGAAAAACTGTTTTTT.

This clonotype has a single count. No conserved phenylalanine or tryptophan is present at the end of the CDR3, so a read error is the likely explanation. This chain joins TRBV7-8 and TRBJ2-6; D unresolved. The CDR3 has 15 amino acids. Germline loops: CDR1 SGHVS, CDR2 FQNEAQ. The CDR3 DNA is TGTGCCAGCGGCTTATCAGAGCCTGGGGCCAACGTCCTGACTTAC. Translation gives CASGLSEPGANVLTY.

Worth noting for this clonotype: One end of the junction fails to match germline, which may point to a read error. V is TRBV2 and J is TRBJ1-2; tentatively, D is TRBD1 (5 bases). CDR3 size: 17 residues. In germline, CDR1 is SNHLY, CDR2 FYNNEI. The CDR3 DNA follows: TGTGCCAGCAGTGAGCCTCGTGAGGGGCCCTCTAGATGGGGCTACATCTTC. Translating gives CASSEPREGPSRWGYIF.

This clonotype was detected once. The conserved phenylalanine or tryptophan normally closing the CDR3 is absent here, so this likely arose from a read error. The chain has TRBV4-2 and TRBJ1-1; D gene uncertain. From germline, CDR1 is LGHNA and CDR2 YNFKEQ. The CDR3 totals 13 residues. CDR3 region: CTSSLPTNTEAFV. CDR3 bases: TGTACAAGCAGCCTACCGACGAACACTGAAGCTTTCGTT.

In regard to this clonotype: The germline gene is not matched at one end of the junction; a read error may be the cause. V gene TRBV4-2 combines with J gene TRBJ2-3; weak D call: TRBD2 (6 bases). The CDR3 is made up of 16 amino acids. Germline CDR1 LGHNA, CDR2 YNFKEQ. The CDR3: CACSQLAGWNTDTQYF. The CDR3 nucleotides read TGTGCCTGCAGCCAACTAGCCGGCTGGAACACAGATACGCAGTATTTT.

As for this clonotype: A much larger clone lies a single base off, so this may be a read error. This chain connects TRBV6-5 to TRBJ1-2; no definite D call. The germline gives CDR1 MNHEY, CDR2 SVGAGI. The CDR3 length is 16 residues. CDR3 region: CASSYSGNTVDYGYAF. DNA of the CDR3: TGTGCCAGCAGTTACTCGGGCAATACTGTTGACTATGGCTACGCCTTC.

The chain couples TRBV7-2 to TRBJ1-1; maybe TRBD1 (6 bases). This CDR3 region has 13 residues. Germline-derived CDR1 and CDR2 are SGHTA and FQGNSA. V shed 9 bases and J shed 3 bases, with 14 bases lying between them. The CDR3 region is CASSSTGYTEAFF. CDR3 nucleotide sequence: TGTGCCAGTAGTTCTACAGGGTACACTGAAGCTTTCTTT. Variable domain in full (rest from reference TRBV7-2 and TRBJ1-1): GAGVSQSPSNKVTEKGKDVELRCDPISGHTALYWYRQSLGQGLEFLIYFQGNSAPDKSGLPSDRFSAERTGGSVSTLTIQRTQQEDSAVYLCASSSTGYTEAFFGQGTRLTVV.

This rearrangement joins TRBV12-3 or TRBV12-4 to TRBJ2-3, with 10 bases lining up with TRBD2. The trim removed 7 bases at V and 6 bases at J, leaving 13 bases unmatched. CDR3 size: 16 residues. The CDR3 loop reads CASTNGASGSSDTQYF. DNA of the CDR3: TGTGCCAGCACCAATGGGGCTAGCGGGAGTTCTGATACGCAGTATTTT.

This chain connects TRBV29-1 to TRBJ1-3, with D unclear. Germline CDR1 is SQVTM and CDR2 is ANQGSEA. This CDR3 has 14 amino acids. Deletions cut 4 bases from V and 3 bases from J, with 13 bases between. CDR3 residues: CSVVWVMGGNTIYF. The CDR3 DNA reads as TGCAGCGTTGTTTGGGTGATGGGTGGAAACACCATATATTTT.